This TCR beta chain was sequenced during a study of T cells after yellow fever vaccination (dated by TCRdb to the late 2010s). The study in broad terms: The SMART-Seq v4 Ultra Low Input RNA kit was used to prepare libraries from fractions with low cell numbers. To track T-cell clones before and after primary and booster YFV17D yellow fever vaccination, bulk TCR alpha and beta repertoires were sequenced longitudinally. Two healthy male donors made up the cohort, one aged 18 to 30 years and the other aged 30 to 40 years. Bulk PBMC replicates and cell subsets were isolated from blood drawn at multiple timepoints before and after both primary and secondary immunization.

As regards this clonotype: What antigen it recognizes has not been identified. No base qualities exist here, and no much larger clone lies one base off it.

Study-wide conclusions, independent of this receptor: Most clones expanded after primary vaccination (about 95% of CD4 and over 80% of CD8) were re-detected after the booster, suggesting that broad memory maintenance occurred. Computational filtering was needed because FACS-sorted repertoires could contain abundant contaminating clonotypes from the bulk population. The secondary T-cell response was found to be weaker but faster than the primary response, with a peak reached on day 5 rather than on day 15. A small share of clonotypes was detected in both CD4 and CD8 compartments, with the overlap likely arising from convergent recombination. Because the study included only a couple of donors, the extent to which the findings can be generalized is limited.

TCR cDNA was synthesized by 5'RACE template switching, through which a universal primer site and unique molecular identifiers were introduced. Priming of cDNA synthesis was performed from both the TCR alpha and TCR beta constant segments. Library amplification involved two PCR steps, and the second step added sample barcodes and sequencing adapters. Sequencing of libraries was done on Illumina HiSeq 2500 (2x100 bp) or NovaSeq (2x150 bp). On the authors' methods: Demultiplexing of reads and collapsing into UMI consensus sequences were performed with MIGEC, and V(D)J alignment was carried out with MiXCR. Vaccine-responding clonotypes were identified with edgeR using replicate PBMC samples, with FDR below 0.01 and a log2 fold change above 5 up to day 15 being required. Bulk clonotypes were assigned CD4 or CD8 identity according to which sequenced CD4 or CD8 repertoire held them at higher abundance. TCRdb redid the processing of the public reads, applying fastp at Q25 and MiXCR, and retained in-frame beta chains. Every entry covers one CDR3 protein and lists the most common genes and DNA from its rows. These V and J calls are TCRdb output, not the study's own analysis. This sample lists 320,000 or so distinct CDR3 sequences; approximately 8% were detected once. Clones ranked in the top ten supply 17% of the sample.

According to the study, the label for this sample's treatment or condition signals: live attenuated yellow fever vaccine strain. At every blood-draw timepoint, two biological replicates of bulk PBMCs were collected. PBMCs were isolated from peripheral blood using a standard Ficoll-Paque protocol. TriZol was used to extract RNA from bulk PBMCs, from CD4 and CD8 fractions, and from dextramer-positive and dextramer-negative fractions. CDR1 and CDR2 are read off the germline V gene (reference sequence) as SGHAT and FQDESV. From cysteine to valine, the CDR3 is 13 amino acids long. Only the CDR3 region is kept as DNA, spanning 39 bases read in frame from base 1. Deletion took 5 bases off V and 3 bases off J, with a span of 11 bases between the germline ends.

The sequence derives from a young man who received the YFV17D yellow fever vaccine. Sequencing used PBMCs, obtained roughly seven weeks after the first yellow fever vaccination. Here the chain combines TRBV11-1 and TRBJ2-7; the D gene is unclear. The DNA sequence is as follows: TGTGCCAGCAGCCTCCGAGGAGACTACGAGCAGTACGTC. Translated, it gives CASSLRGDYEQYV.